These 21 T cell receptor beta chains originate from one sample sequenced in a study of cytomegalovirus exposure and HLA in healthy donors. Primers included in the PCR were 60 Vbeta and 13 Jbeta primers. The repertoire was sequenced with immunoSEQ multiplex PCR; TCRdb's copy has only in-frame clones and lacks some. This sample has some 130,000 clones; around 70% occur once, and the top ten carry 7.3%. The specimen was PBMCs. The source is a male donor in good health and CMV-seronegative.

This clone occurred a few times. The rearrangement links TRBV11-2 to TRBJ2-1; 7 bases agree with TRBD1. Per germline, CDR1 SGHAT and CDR2 FQNNGV. V was pared by 8 bases and J by 2 bases, with 9 bases of the junction left unmatched. The CDR3 runs 15 residues. The DNA for the CDR3 is TGTGCCAGCTCCCTAGGGACAGCACCCTACAATGAGCAGTTCTTC. Translated: CASSLGTAPYNEQFF. The whole variable domain, filled in from reference TRBV11-2 and TRBJ2-1, reads EAGVAQSPRYKIIEKRQSVAFWCNPISGHATLYWYQQILGQGPKLLIQFQNNGVVDDSQLPKDRFSAERLKGVDSTLKIQPAKLEDSAVYLCASSLGTAPYNEQFFGPGTRLTVL.

The chain combines TRBV28 with TRBJ2-2; 8 bases agree with TRBD1. This CDR3 region has 13 residues. V dropped 5 bases and J dropped 8; count of bases not matched to a gene: 4. Germline-derived CDR1 and CDR2 are MDHEN and SYDVKM. The CDR3: CASSTRQGGELFF. The CDR3 nucleotides are TGTGCCAGCAGTACGCGACAGGGGGGGGAGCTGTTTTTT.

This sequence joins TRBV6-1 and TRBJ2-1; 14 bases are shared with TRBD2. CDR1 MNHNS and CDR2 SASEGT come from the germline V gene. The CDR3 is made up of 15 amino acids. V lost 4 bases to trimming and J lost 8 bases; unmatched junction nucleotides: 4. The CDR3 here is CASSGTSGGRYEQFF. The CDR3 DNA is TGTGCCAGCAGTGGGACTAGCGGGGGGAGGTATGAGCAGTTCTTC.

The genes are TRBV5-1 and TRBJ2-3; the D gene is possibly TRBD1 (5 bases). V shed 4 bases and J shed 3 bases, with 15 bases lying between them. This CDR3 has 15 residues. Germline CDR1 reads SGHRS; CDR2 reads YFSETQ. CDR3 protein: CASSPAREGTDTQYF. The CDR3 nucleotides read TGCGCCAGCAGCCCGGCCAGGGAAGGGACAGATACGCAGTATTTT.

The chain couples TRBV9 to TRBJ2-7; 10 nucleotides match TRBD1. This CDR3 region has 15 residues. The V and J ends lost 2 bases and 0 bases, in that order; junction bases with no gene match: 2. CDR1 and CDR2 from the germline V gene are SGDLS and YYNGEE. The CDR3 DNA reads TGTGCCAGCAGCGTGGACAGGGGGGACTCCTACGAGCAGTACTTC. Translation: CASSVDRGDSYEQYF.

This sequence joins TRBV28 and TRBJ1-5, with a weak D call TRBD1 (6 bases). V was clipped by 7 bases and J by 0 bases, with 13 bases between them. The length of the CDR3 is 15 residues. CDR1 and CDR2 (germline): MDHEN, SYDVKM. This CDR3 reads CASNRGGASNQPQHF. The CDR3 region has the DNA TGTGCCAGCAACCGAGGGGGGGCTAGCAATCAGCCCCAGCATTTT.

This chain connects TRBV5-5 to TRBJ1-5; 7 nucleotides line up with TRBD1. With V trimmed by 0 bases and J by 6 bases, 6 bases remained unmatched. Germline CDR1 and CDR2: SGHKS and YYEKEE (reference sequence). The CDR3 sequence is 15 residues long. The CDR3: CASSLGKGAGQPQHF. CDR3 DNA: TGTGCCAGCAGCTTGGGGAAGGGGGCGGGTCAGCCCCAGCATTTT. Full variable domain (rest looked up from reference TRBV5-5 and TRBJ1-5): DAGVTQSPTHLIKTRGQQVTLRCSPISGHKSVSWYQQVLGQGPQFIFQYYEKEERGRGNFPDRFSARQFPNYSSELNVNALLLGDSALYLCASSLGKGAGQPQHFGDGTRLSIL.

Notes on this clone: One end of the junction is discordant with germline, which a read error may explain. CDR3 loop: CASHRTVRNTKAFF. CDR3 DNA sequence: TGTGCCAGCCACCGAACGGTAAGGAACACTAAAGCTTTCTTT. The J gene is TRBJ1-1, the V gene TRBV27; the D is unclear. Germline CDR1 is MNHEY and CDR2 is SMNVEV (reference sequence). This CDR3 is built from 14 residues.

The gene calls are TRBV6-5 and TRBJ2-7, with D possibly being TRBD1 (5 bases). Trimming pared 8 bases from V and 6 bases from J, leaving 14 bases between. CDR1 and CDR2 from the germline V gene are MNHEY and SVGAGI. This CDR3 comprises 12 residues. This chain's CDR3 is CASGVGVGEQYF. The CDR3 DNA reads TGTGCCAGCGGGGTAGGGGTTGGCGAGCAGTACTTC.

The genes are TRBV28 and TRBJ1-3; possibly TRBD1 for D (5 bases). Germline CDR1 reads MDHEN; CDR2 reads SYDVKM. CDR3 length: 15 residues. V dropped 2 bases and J dropped 3 bases, with 11 bases sitting between them. CDR3 sequence: CASSLGRQRGNTIYF. CDR3 bases: TGTGCCAGCAGTTTAGGTCGACAGCGTGGAAACACCATATATTTT.

The rearrangement uses TRBV7-9 and TRBJ1-1; 10 bases are a match to TRBD1. CDR3 size: 17 residues. Germline CDR1 SEHNR, CDR2 FQNEAQ (reference sequence). The ends lost 2 bases at V and 4 bases at J; junction bases unmatched: 10. CDR3 in amino acids: CASSLKPHGTGVTEAFF. CDR3 in DNA: TGTGCCAGCAGCTTAAAGCCACACGGGACAGGGGTCACTGAAGCTTTCTTT.

The rearrangement uses TRBV7-5 and TRBJ2-3; no check of the table's D call, TRBD1, against the DNA was made. TRBV7-5 constitutes a pseudogene. The CDR3 runs to 19 residues. The CDR3 loop reads CARSLEGAPGANSTDTQYF. The CDR3 coding sequence is TGTGCCAGAAGCTTAGAGGGGGCGCCGGGAGCAAACAGCACAGATACGCAGTATTTT.

The genes are TRBV28 and TRBJ1-6; D unclear. Trimming pared 6 bases from V and 0 bases from J, leaving 15 bases between. Looked up from germline, CDR1 is MDHEN and CDR2 is SYDVKM. The CDR3 spans 17 residues. The CDR3 bases are TGTGCCAGCAGAATAACTTCCCCGAGCTCCTATAATTCACCCCTCCACTTT. It encodes CASRITSPSSYNSPLHF.

The sample holds a few counts of this clone. The chain links TRBV18 to TRBJ2-7, with TRBD1 matching over 9 bases. The CDR3 covers 13 residues. Trimming took 4 bases from V and 6 from J; bases not matched to a gene: 4. Germline values: CDR1 KGHSH, CDR2 LQKENI. CDR3 in DNA: TGTGCCAGCTCACTTGGGACAGGGCTCGAGCAGTACTTC. Residues: CASSLGTGLEQYF.

The gene calls are TRBV10-3 and TRBJ2-2, with unresolved D. The CDR3 spans 13 residues. Trimming cost V 3 bases and J 2 bases, with 4 bases left between them. CDR1 is ENHRY and CDR2 is SYGVKD in the germline V gene. In DNA, the CDR3 is TGTGCCATCAGTGAAACTAACACCGGGGAGCTGTTTTTT. This codes for CAISETNTGELFF.

The chain couples TRBV28 to TRBJ2-7; 15 positions agree with TRBD2. Per germline, CDR1 MDHEN and CDR2 SYDVKM. With V trimmed by 7 bases and J by 6 bases, 19 bases remained unmatched. CDR3 size: 19 residues. CDR3 residues: CASTNSGLAGGRSFLEQYF. DNA of the CDR3: TGTGCCAGCACCAATAGCGGACTAGCGGGAGGGCGGTCTTTTCTCGAGCAGTACTTC.

CDR3 amino acids: CASSRRDSSYEQYF. The CDR3, as DNA: TGTGCCAGCAGTCGCCGGGACTCCTCATACGAGCAGTACTTC. This sequence joins TRBV2 and TRBJ2-7, with D possibly being TRBD2 (6 bases). CDR3 length: 14 residues. The germline V gene has CDR1 SNHLY and CDR2 FYNNEI. The germline V and J ends were trimmed by 5 bases and 4 bases, with 15 bases remaining between them.

The count of this clone is one. The chain combines TRBV7-9 with TRBJ1-1; D is ambiguous. This CDR3 has 14 amino acids. Germline-derived CDR1 and CDR2 are SEHNR and FQNEAQ (reference sequence). Trimming stripped 4 bases from V and 5 bases from J, with 14 bases between. The DNA for the CDR3 is TGTGCCAGCAGCTATTTGGTTCCGGGGACTGAAGCTTTCTTT. It yields the protein CASSYLVPGTEAFF.

V gene TRBV4-3 combines with J gene TRBJ2-5; D may be TRBD2 (6 bases). V shed 0 bases and J shed 3 bases, with 14 bases lying between them. CDR1 is LGHNA and CDR2 is YSLEER in the germline V gene. The CDR3 contains 16 residues. In DNA, the CDR3 is TGCGCCAGCAGCCAAGAGTGGGGACTGAAGGAAGAGACCCAGTACTTC. Translating gives CASSQEWGLKEETQYF.

There are a few counts of this clone. DNA for the CDR3: TGTGCCAGTAGTTCCGGCCCAGGACGCGGGGAGCAGTACTTC. The encoded protein is CASSSGPGRGEQYF. V is TRBV19 and J is TRBJ2-7; tentatively, D is TRBD2 (5 bases). The CDR3 spans 14 residues. Germline V CDR1 and CDR2: LNHDA, SQIVND (reference sequence). The V gene lost 5 bases and the J gene lost 7 bases, with 18 bases spanning the gap.

The V gene is TRBV28, the J gene TRBJ1-3; D is unresolved. CDR1 is MDHEN, CDR2 SYDVKM, per germline. Trimming pared 7 bases from V and 1 base from J, leaving 11 bases between. The CDR3 has 14 residues. The CDR3 coding sequence is TGTGCCAGCATCCCCGGTGGTTCTGGAAACACCATATATTTT. It yields the protein CASIPGGSGNTIYF.